These 17 T cell receptor beta chains originate from one sample sequenced in a study of monozygotic twins with inflammatory bowel disease. From the 5' RACE reads, TCRdb lists one entry per CDR3 protein and no DNA. This sample contains approximately 400,000 distinct CDR3 sequences. Sequencing input: blood. These receptors all stem from a human donor with ulcerative colitis or Crohn's disease, or a healthy co-twin of an affected twin (not recorded which).

V and J are TRBV27 and TRBJ2-3; TCRdb gives TRBD2 as the D gene, but with no DNA this cannot be confirmed. The CDR3 runs to 15 residues. Germline CDR1 reads MNHEY; CDR2 reads SMNVEV (reference sequence). CDR3 in amino acids: CASSSLAGGQDTQYF.

V and J are TRBV4-3 and TRBJ2-7; TCRdb's assignment of TRBD2 cannot be checked, as there is no DNA. The CDR3 contains 16 residues. CDR1 LGHNA and CDR2 YSLEER come from the germline V gene. The CDR3 spells CASSQGRGISSYEQYF.

The chain combines TRBV29-1 with TRBJ2-1. CDR1 SQVTM and CDR2 ANQGSEA come from the germline V gene. The CDR3 is 11 amino acids. The CDR3 protein is CSARHANEQFF.

The rearrangement joins TRBV25-1 to TRBJ2-5. The CDR3 totals 13 residues. Germline V lookup: CDR1 MGHDK, CDR2 SYGVNS. The CDR3 sequence: CASSGPYGGTQYF.

This chain connects TRBV11-2 to TRBJ1-4. Germline loops: CDR1 SGHAT, CDR2 FQNNGV. The CDR3 has 16 amino acids. The CDR3: CASSLGSGVMDEKLFF.

V usage is TRBV7-9 and J usage is TRBJ2-7; the D call of TRBD1 rests on TCRdb alone, since no DNA is present to check it. The length of the CDR3 is 13 residues. Germline CDR1 SEHNR, CDR2 FQNEAQ (reference sequence). The CDR3 is CASKPGTSYEQYF.

The rearrangement joins TRBV7-6 to TRBJ2-6; TCRdb calls TRBD2, which cannot be checked without DNA. This CDR3 spans 18 amino acids. CDR1 SGHVS and CDR2 FNYEAQ come from the germline V gene. This CDR3 is CASSLEASGRTGANVLTF.

V and J are TRBV27 and TRBJ1-6; with no DNA, the TCRdb D assignment of TRBD1 cannot be verified. Germline V lookup: CDR1 MNHEY, CDR2 SMNVEV (reference sequence). CDR3 size: 15 residues. The CDR3 sequence is CASSSGTGGNSPLHF.

The chain joins TRBV7-9 to TRBJ1-1; TCRdb's D call of TRBD1 is untestable without DNA. The CDR3 runs 15 residues. Germline CDR1 SEHNR, CDR2 FQNEAQ (reference sequence). CDR3 region: CASSPGSGLNTEAFF.

The rearrangement links TRBV7-9 to TRBJ1-1; TCRdb reports TRBD1, a call that lacks DNA to check it against. In germline, CDR1 is SEHNR, CDR2 FQNEAQ (reference sequence). This CDR3 spans 15 amino acids. The CDR3 here is CASSPRGGLLTEAFF.

The chain uses TRBV29-1 and TRBJ1-3. Looked up from germline, CDR1 is SQVTM and CDR2 is ANQGSEA. CDR3 length: 13 amino acids. The CDR3 loop reads CSVSGSNGNTIYF.

J is TRBJ2-7 and V is TRBV6-5. This CDR3 has 14 amino acids. The germline gives CDR1 MNHEY, CDR2 SVGAGI. CDR3: CASSYGSGTYEQYF.

The chain couples TRBV3-1 to TRBJ2-1. Germline CDR1 and CDR2: LGHDT and YNNKEL (reference sequence). This CDR3 has 12 amino acids. The CDR3 region is CASSRRYAEQFF.

The chain links TRBV2 to TRBJ2-4; TCRdb calls TRBD2, which cannot be checked without DNA. This CDR3 has 16 residues. CDR1 and CDR2 (germline): SNHLY, FYNNEI. This chain's CDR3 is CASSASGMGAKNIQYF.

This sequence joins TRBV19 and TRBJ2-1; TCRdb proposes TRBD1, but this gene call is untestable without DNA. CDR3 length: 13 amino acids. Germline CDR1 and CDR2: LNHDA and SQIVND (reference sequence). The CDR3 sequence is CASSIGTANEQFF.

The chain recombines TRBV7-2 with TRBJ1-2. The germline gives CDR1 SGHTA, CDR2 FQGNSA. The CDR3 has 14 amino acids. The CDR3 region is CASSPLVGNYGYTF.

The chain carries TRBV9 and TRBJ2-5; absent DNA, TCRdb's TRBD2 call cannot be checked. Germline CDR1 and CDR2: SGDLS and YYNGEE. The CDR3 spans 16 residues. The chain's CDR3 is CASSVAHGARGETQYF. The complete variable domain, with remaining parts taken from reference TRBV9 and TRBJ2-5, reads DSGVTQTPKHLITATGQRVTLRCSPRSGDLSVYWYQQSLDQGLQFLIQYYNGEERAKGNILERFSAQQFPDLHSELNLSSLELGDSALYFCASSVAHGARGETQYFGPGTRLLVL.